A selection of T cell receptor beta chains follows, all from one sample in a study of blood T cell repertoires in COVID-19. The table came from immunoSEQ multiplex PCR; TCRdb's copy has only in-frame clones and leaves some out. The top ten clones hold about 8.1% of a sample with approximately 49,000 clones, about 70% of them seen once. Sequenced input: peripheral blood. Receptor source: a woman in her seventies with acute or convalescent COVID-19. The CDR3 runs from the conserved cysteine through the conserved F or W. A D gene is named only where the DNA matches it firmly. The listing skips clone size in some rows; elsewhere it reads once, few, many or a size class.

v_gene	j_gene	d_gene	abundance	CDR3nt	CDR3aa
TRBV6-1	TRBJ2-5	TRBD1	NA	TGTGCCAGCAGTGAAAGTCGACAGGGAATGGGAGAGACCCAGTACTTC	CASSESRQGMGETQYF
TRBV10-3	TRBJ2-3	TRBD2	NA	TGTGCCATCAGTATAGCGGGATCCGAAGATACGCAGTATTTT	CAISIAGSEDTQYF
TRBV6-5	TRBJ2-5	TRBD1	NA	TGTGCCAGCAGTTACTCGTGGGACAGACAAGAGACCCAGTACTTC	CASSYSWDRQETQYF
TRBV24-1	TRBJ2-1	TRBD1	NA	TGTGCCACCAGGGAGACAGGGGGCAATGAGCAGTTCTTC	CATRETGGNEQFF
TRBV24-1	TRBJ1-1	NA	few	TGTGCCACCAGTGACCCTGACAGTGAAGCTTTCTTT	CATSDPDSEAFF
TRBV27	TRBJ2-1	TRBD1	NA	TGTGCCAGCAGGCCAGCCCAGGGACAGGGGGTGAGAAATGAGCAGTTCTTC	CASRPAQGQGVRNEQFF
TRBV19	TRBJ2-7	NA	NA	TGTGCCAGTAGTACCCCCTCGGGGACCGGGGCGGGGGAGCAGTACTTC	CASSTPSGTGAGEQYF
TRBV3-1/TRBV3-2	TRBJ2-3	TRBD2	NA	TGTGCCAGCAGCCTAGGAAGGACTAGCGGCACAGATACGCAGTATTTT	CASSLGRTSGTDTQYF
TRBV5-8	TRBJ2-1	TRBD1	NA	TGTGCCAGCAGCCACAGACAGGGCTGGGGAGATGAGCAGTTCTTC	CASSHRQGWGDEQFF
TRBV7-2	TRBJ2-2	TRBD1	NA	TGTGCCAGCAGCGGGGACAGGGGATACACCGGGGAGCTGTTTTTT	CASSGDRGYTGELFF
TRBV7-2	TRBJ1-1	NA	NA	TGTGCCAGCAGCTTACTGGCCATGAACACTGAAGCTTTCTTT	CASSLLAMNTEAFF
TRBV27	TRBJ2-7	NA	NA	TGTGCCAGCAGTTTTCACGGACGGGACTACGAGCAGTACTTC	CASSFHGRDYEQYF
TRBV27	TRBJ2-1	NA	few	TGTGCCAGCAGCCCCCTCCCCAGCAATGAGCAGTTCTTC	CASSPLPSNEQFF
TRBV7-9	TRBJ1-2	NA	few	TGTGCCAGCAGCAAAACACAGGGACGCGGCTACACCTTC	CASSKTQGRGYTF
TRBV7-2	TRBJ1-2	NA	NA	TGTGCCAGCAGCTTCGGGGGCGGGGGGCGCTCTGGCTACACCTTC	CASSFGGGGRSGYTF
TRBV7-2	TRBJ2-3	NA	NA	TGTGCCAGCAGCTCGGGACATCGCACAGATACGCAGTATTTT	CASSSGHRTDTQYF
TRBV4-3	TRBJ2-1	TRBD2	NA	TGCGCCAGCAGCCAAGAACTTGCGGGAGGGGACAATGAGCAGTTCTTC	CASSQELAGGDNEQFF
TRBV11-2	TRBJ2-7	TRBD2	NA	TGTGCCAGCAGCTCAACGGGACTAGCGGGGTCCGAGCAGTACTTC	CASSSTGLAGSEQYF
TRBV6-5	TRBJ2-2	NA	NA	TGTGCCAGCACCACTGGGGGAGGGAACACCGGGGAGCTGTTTTTT	CASTTGGGNTGELFF
TRBV6-5	TRBJ1-6	NA	few	TGTGCCAGCAGCGACAGAACCTATAATTCACCCCTCCACTTT	CASSDRTYNSPLHF
TRBV18	TRBJ2-7	NA	once	TGTGCCAGCTCACCGGGGCTTCTGAGCTCCTACGAGCAGTACTTC	CASSPGLLSSYEQYF
TRBV5-5	TRBJ2-2	NA	NA	TGTGCCAGCAGCTTGGCTGACACCGGGGAGCTGTTTTTT	CASSLADTGELFF
TRBV12-3/TRBV12-4	TRBJ2-7	NA	NA	TGTGCCAGCAGTTCCGCAGGCAAATACGAGCAGTACTTC	CASSSAGKYEQYF
TRBV10-2	TRBJ2-1	TRBD2	NA	TGCGCCAGCAGTGAACTCGTAAGGGAGCGGGGGACGTACAATGAGCAGTTCTTC	CASSELVRERGTYNEQFF
TRBV28	TRBJ1-2	TRBD1	NA	TGTGCCAGCTCAGTAGGGGGCGGTGGCTACACCTTC	CASSVGGGGYTF
TRBV5-4	TRBJ1-1	NA	NA	TGTGCCAGCAGCTTGGACTGGGGCGCAATGGCTTTCTTT	CASSLDWGAMAFF
TRBV7-8	TRBJ2-3	NA	NA	TGTGCCAGCAGCTTAGGAGGGAGGCACACAGATACGCAGTATTTT	CASSLGGRHTDTQYF
TRBV9	TRBJ1-6	TRBD1	once	TGTGCCAGCAGCGTGGGACAGCTTAATTCACCCCTCCACTTT	CASSVGQLNSPLHF
TRBV5-4	TRBJ2-1	TRBD2	NA	TGTGCCAGCAGCGCCCCTCTAGCGGGAGCCTACAATGAGCAGTTCTTC	CASSAPLAGAYNEQFF
TRBV7-3	TRBJ2-1	TRBD1	NA	TGTGCCAGCAGGAACCTTAGGGACAGGGAGACCTACAATGAGCAGTTCTTC	CASRNLRDRETYNEQFF
TRBV7-9	TRBJ2-3	NA	NA	TGTGCCAGCAGGCAGGGGTCCACCCGCACAGATACGCAGTATTTT	CASRQGSTRTDTQYF
TRBV21-1	TRBJ1-6	NA	few	TGTGCCAGGGAACGACAGGGGTATTCACCCCTCCACTTT	CARERQGYSPLHF
TRBV7-2	TRBJ2-1	TRBD2	NA	TGTGCCAGCAGCATCAGCGGGGGATCCTACAATGAGCAGTTCTTC	CASSISGGSYNEQFF
TRBV4-2	TRBJ2-7	TRBD2	NA	TGTGCCAGCAGCCAAGGTCTAGCGGGGAATCCCTCCTACGAGCAGTACTTC	CASSQGLAGNPSYEQYF
TRBV7-3	TRBJ2-1	TRBD1	many	TGTGCCAGCAGCAAAGGGACAGGGAGCAATGAGCAGTTCTTC	CASSKGTGSNEQFF
TRBV29-1	TRBJ1-1	TRBD1	NA	TGCAGCGTTGACGTAGGGGGCAGGAACACTGAAGCTTTCTTT	CSVDVGGRNTEAFF
TRBV27	TRBJ2-1	TRBD2	few	TGTGCCAGTCGGGCGGGAGCTTCCTACAATGAGCAGTTCTTC	CASRAGASYNEQFF